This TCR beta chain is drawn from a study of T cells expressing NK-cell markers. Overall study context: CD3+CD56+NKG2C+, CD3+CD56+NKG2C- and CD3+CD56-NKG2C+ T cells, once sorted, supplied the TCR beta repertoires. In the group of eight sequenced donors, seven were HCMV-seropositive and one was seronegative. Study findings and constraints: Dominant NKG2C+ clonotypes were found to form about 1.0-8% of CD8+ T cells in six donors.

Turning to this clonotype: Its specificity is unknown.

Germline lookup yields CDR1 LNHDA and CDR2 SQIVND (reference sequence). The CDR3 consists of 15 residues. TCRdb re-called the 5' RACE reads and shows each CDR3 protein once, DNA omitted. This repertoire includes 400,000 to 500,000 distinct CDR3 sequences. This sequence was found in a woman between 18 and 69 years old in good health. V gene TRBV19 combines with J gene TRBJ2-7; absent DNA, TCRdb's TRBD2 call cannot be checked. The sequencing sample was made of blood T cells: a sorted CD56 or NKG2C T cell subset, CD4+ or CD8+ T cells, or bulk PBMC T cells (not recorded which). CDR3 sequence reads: CASSIFGGITYEQYF.